The entry below gives a single T cell receptor beta chain sequence along with its context. CDR1 and CDR2 from the germline V gene are MNHEY and SVGEGT. After removal of 2 bases from V and 0 bases from J, the junction contained 1 base not matched to a gene. The CDR3 is 15 amino acids. These data come from a study of control samples from healthy donors and cancer patients. Profiled with immunoSEQ multiplex PCR; TCRdb holds only in-frame clones, not every one. Counted here are more than 75,000 clones, about 79% occurring once; the ten biggest clones make up roughly a tenth. Sequencing was done on a sample of blood. V gene TRBV6-2 or TRBV6-3 combines with J gene TRBJ2-1, with 7 bases that match TRBD2. The TCR originated in a woman in her twenties or thirties in good health. The CDR3 loop reads CASSYRGVSYNEQFF. In DNA, the CDR3 is TGTGCCAGCAGTTACCGGGGGGTCTCCTACAATGAGCAGTTCTTC.